This T cell receptor (beta chain) was identified during a study of T-cell reconstitution after alpha-beta-depleted transplantation in children. Many counts were recorded for this clonotype. The CDR3 has 12 amino acids. The germline gives CDR1 LNHDA, CDR2 SQIVND (reference sequence). V gave up 4 bases and J gave up 9 bases, with 10 bases separating them. The TCRbeta library was prepared with unique molecular identifiers. Each CDR3 protein gets one entry after TCRdb re-called the PCR reads with MiXCR. The sample carries some 200,000 distinct CDR3 sequences, roughly 7.1% recorded once. The chain combines TRBV19 with TRBJ1-5, with a possible D match to TRBD1 (5 bases). The receptor's source is a boy aged 2-9 years with acute lymphoblastic leukemia, due to receive a stem cell transplant. This specimen was PBMCs, taken before TCRalphabeta/CD19-depleted stem cell transplant. The CDR3 DNA reads as TGTGCCAGTAGTACAGGGAGTTGGCCCCAGCATTTT. Translation gives CASSTGSWPQHF.